These T cell receptor beta chains were read from a single sample in a study of T cells in Graves' hyperthyroidism and ophthalmopathy. TCRdb ran MiXCR on the multiplex PCR reads and lists one entry per CDR3 protein. Found here are 400,000 or so distinct CDR3 sequences, over 12% of them singletons; the top ten hold roughly a fifth. Sequences were obtained from blood. The receptors shown here come from a woman in her sixties or seventies with Graves' ophthalmopathy. The CDR3 runs from the conserved cysteine through the conserved F or W. D genes are given only for firm matches. Only some rows state a clone size, as once, few, many or a class for expanded clones.

TRBJ2-5,many,TRBV29-1,-,TGCAGCGTTGAAGACGGAGTACAAGAGACCCAGTACTTC,CSVEDGVQETQYF
TRBJ1-1,few,TRBV5-1,-,TGCGCCAGCAGCTTACGGGGTAGGGACACTGAAGCTTTCTTT,CASSLRGRDTEAFF
TRBJ2-5,many,TRBV20-1,-,TGCAGTGCTAGAGATCAGGGGAGCGGGTTAGTGGGAGAGACCCAGTACTTC,CSARDQGSGLVGETQYF
TRBJ2-1,-,TRBV20-1,-,TGCAGTGCTAGAGGGGGGGAAGAGTTCTTC,CSARGGEEFF
TRBJ2-2,-,TRBV7-2,-,TGTGCCAGCAGCTTAGGTATAAACACCGGGGAGCTGTTTTTT,CASSLGINTGELFF
TRBJ2-1,many,TRBV18,-,TGTGCCAGCTCACCACCGGGCAGGAACCATGAGCAGTTCTTC,CASSPPGRNHEQFF
TRBJ2-7,many,TRBV28,-,TGTGCCAGCAGTTTCCTCCAGGGAAGCTCCTACGAGCAGTACTTC,CASSFLQGSSYEQYF
TRBJ2-1,-,TRBV7-9,-,TGTGCCAGCAGTCGGAGCCCCTACAATGAGCAGTTCTTC,CASSRSPYNEQFF
TRBJ2-2,many,TRBV7-3,TRBD2,TGTGCCAGCAGCTTAGCCCACCCCAGCGGGAGGGGGGCCGGGGAGCTGTTTTTT,CASSLAHPSGRGAGELFF
TRBJ2-1,many,TRBV7-3,-,TGTGCCAGCAGCTTACTAGGGGTCAATGAGCAGTTCTTC,CASSLLGVNEQFF
TRBJ2-2,few,TRBV2,TRBD1,TGTGCCAGCAGTTGGGACAGAGGAGTGACCGGGGAGCTGTTTTTT,CASSWDRGVTGELFF
TRBJ1-1,-,TRBV9,-,TGTGCCAGCAGCGTGGAGGCGAGCACTGAAGCTTTCTTT,CASSVEASTEAFF
TRBJ2-7,few,TRBV5-1,TRBD2,TGCGCCAGCAGCTCGGGACTAGCGCCCTACGAGCAGTACTTC,CASSSGLAPYEQYF
TRBJ2-3,many,TRBV7-2,TRBD1,TGTGCCAGCAGCTACGGGACAGGGCTTTACACAGATACGCAGTATTTT,CASSYGTGLYTDTQYF
TRBJ2-3,-,TRBV7-9,TRBD2,TGTGCCAGCAGCTTAAAGAAAGCGGGAGCCAGCACAGATACGCAGTATTTT,CASSLKKAGASTDTQYF
TRBJ2-5,few,TRBV28,-,TGTGCCAGCAGTTCAAAAAAGACTAGGCCTGAGCCCCAGTACTTC,CASSSKKTRPEPQYF
TRBJ2-1,few,TRBV5-1,TRBD2,TGCGCCAGCACGTGGACTAGCGGTATTAATGAGCAGTTCTTC,CASTWTSGINEQFF
TRBJ2-1,many,TRBV11-2,TRBD2,TGTGCCAGCAGCTTAGGGGGACTAGCGGGGCAACTAGAGCAGTTCTTC,CASSLGGLAGQLEQFF
TRBJ2-7,many,TRBV6-6,-,TGTGCCAGCAGTTACGGATCCGAGCAGTACTTC,CASSYGSEQYF
TRBJ2-1,-,TRBV9,-,TGTGCCAGCAGCGTAGACCCCAGGGGCGGCCACTACAATGAGCAGTTCTTC,CASSVDPRGGHYNEQFF
TRBJ2-7,many,TRBV28,-,TGTGCCAGCAGTTCAGCGGAGTTCGGCTCCTACGAGCAGTACTTC,CASSSAEFGSYEQYF
TRBJ2-7,-,TRBV4-1,-,TGCGCCAGCAGCCCTCAGGGTCCCCACGAGCAGTACTTC,CASSPQGPHEQYF
TRBJ2-1,-,TRBV19,-,TGTGCCAGTAATGGGTTTCCCTACAATGAGCAGTTCTTC,CASNGFPYNEQFF
TRBJ2-5,many,TRBV2,TRBD1,TGTGCCAGCAGCCTAGGGGGCGCGGGGACCCAGTACTTC,CASSLGGAGTQYF
TRBJ2-1,many,TRBV9,-,TGTGCCAGCAGCGGGGCAGGGGCGGGGGAGCAGTTCTTC,CASSGAGAGEQFF
TRBJ2-1,many,TRBV28,TRBD1,TGTGCCAGCAGCGGGACAGGGTTTTGGTCCTACAATGAGCAGTTCTTC,CASSGTGFWSYNEQFF
TRBJ2-3,-,TRBV19,-,TGTGCCAGTACCGCCCCACGGGGGGCTCGGAGAGGGGATACGCAGTATTTT,CASTAPRGARRGDTQYF
TRBJ2-5,many,TRBV28,-,TGTGCCAGCAGTTTCAATTGGGAGACCCAGTACTTC,CASSFNWETQYF
TRBJ2-3,many,TRBV5-1,-,TGCGCCAGCAGCTTGACAGGGACGGCTAGCCTCACAGATACGCAGTATTTT,CASSLTGTASLTDTQYF
TRBJ2-4,few,TRBV7-2,-,TGTGCCAGCAGCGACTCGAGTGGGGGGGCTCGGTACTTC,CASSDSSGGARYF
TRBJ2-7,-,TRBV15,TRBD1,TGTGCCACCAGCAGCCGGGACAGACCCTACGAGCAGTACTTC,CATSSRDRPYEQYF
TRBJ2-3,many,TRBV20-1,TRBD2,TGCAGTGTCAGGACTAGCGGGAGAACAGATACGCAGTATTTT,CSVRTSGRTDTQYF
TRBJ2-1,many,TRBV20-1,-,TGCAGTGCTACCGGGACGCGTCTAGGTAGCTCCTACAATGAGCAGTTCTTC,CSATGTRLGSSYNEQFF
TRBJ2-1,many,TRBV27,TRBD1,TGTGCCAGCAGATCCGGGACAGGGACCTACAATGAGCAGTTCTTC,CASRSGTGTYNEQFF
TRBJ1-5,-,TRBV20-1,-,TGCAGTGCTAGGGAACCCTCTGGGGGGGTGATTCAGCCCCAGCATTTT,CSAREPSGGVIQPQHF
TRBJ2-7,many,TRBV11-1,-,TGTGCCAGCAGCTTACGCCCGGACACGACCTACGAGCAGTACTTC,CASSLRPDTTYEQYF
TRBJ2-7,many,TRBV27,-,TGTGCCAGCAGTTTATCGGCCTCCTACGAGCAGTACTTC,CASSLSASYEQYF